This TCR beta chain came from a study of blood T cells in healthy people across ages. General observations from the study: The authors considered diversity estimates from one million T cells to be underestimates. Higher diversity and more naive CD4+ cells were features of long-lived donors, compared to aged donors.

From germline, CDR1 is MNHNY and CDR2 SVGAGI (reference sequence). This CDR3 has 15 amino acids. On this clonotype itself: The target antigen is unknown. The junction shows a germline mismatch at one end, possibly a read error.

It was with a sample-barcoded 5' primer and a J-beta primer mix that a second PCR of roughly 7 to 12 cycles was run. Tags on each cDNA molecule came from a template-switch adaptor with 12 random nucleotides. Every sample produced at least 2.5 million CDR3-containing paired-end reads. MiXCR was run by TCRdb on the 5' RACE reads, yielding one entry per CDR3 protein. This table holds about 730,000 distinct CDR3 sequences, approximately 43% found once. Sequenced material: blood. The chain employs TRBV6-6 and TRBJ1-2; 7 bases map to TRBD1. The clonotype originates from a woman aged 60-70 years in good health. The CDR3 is CAGSYRDSPSYGYTF. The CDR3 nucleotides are TGTGCCGGCAGTTACCGGGACAGTCCATCATATGGCTACACCTTC.